These 16 T cell receptor beta chains share one sample of origin, sequenced in a study of T cell changes during pregnancy in multiple sclerosis. TCRdb's table, derived via immunoSEQ multiplex PCR, lists solely in-frame clones and lacks some. The data show some 20,000 clones, about 90% seen once. Material: CD4+ T cells from peripheral blood mononuclear cells, obtained in the third trimester of pregnancy. These receptors were obtained from a female donor in good health, enrolled as a control in a pregnancy study.

This chain links TRBV2 with TRBJ1-3; TRBD1 might be the D (6 bases). The V end was cut by 1 base, the J end by 0 bases, with 10 bases between. The CDR3 length is 16 residues. Germline values: CDR1 SNHLY, CDR2 FYNNEI. The CDR3 DNA reads TGTGCCAGCAGTGAAGGGTTGGACAGCTCTGGAAACACCATATATTTT. This codes for CASSEGLDSSGNTIYF.

This sequence joins TRBV6-5 and TRBJ2-5, with TRBD1 identical over 8 bases. The end of the DNA aligns better with TRBJ2-7, so the J call may be wrong. The CDR3 covers 13 residues. The V gene's germline CDR1 is MNHEY and CDR2 SVGAGI. The CDR3 coding sequence is TGTGCCAGCAAATCCGGGACAGGTTACGAGCAGTACTTC. Translation gives CASKSGTGYEQYF.

V gene TRBV5-8 combines with J gene TRBJ2-5; unclear D gene. The V and J ends lost 0 bases and 1 base respectively, with 10 bases between them. The CDR3 contains 15 residues. Germline lookup yields CDR1 SGHTS and CDR2 YDEGEE. CDR3 loop: CASSLAWRLQETQYF. The CDR3, as DNA: TGTGCCAGCAGCTTGGCCTGGCGGCTCCAAGAGACCCAGTACTTC.

The V and J genes are TRBV2 and TRBJ1-6; 7 nucleotides agree with TRBD1. The V segment lost 4 bases and the J segment 8 bases; nucleotides outside the gene matches: 5. Germline loops: CDR1 SNHLY, CDR2 FYNNEI. The CDR3 contains 14 residues. Written as DNA, the CDR3 is TGTGCCAGCAGTGTCCGGGACAGAGATTCACCCCTCCACTTT. Its protein product is CASSVRDRDSPLHF.

The CDR3 region has the DNA TGTGCCAGCAGCACCAGGACAGTAGCTTTCTTT. Its translation is CASSTRTVAFF. V usage is TRBV11-2 and J usage is TRBJ1-1, with a possible D match to TRBD1 (6 bases). Germline V gene sequence: CDR1 SGHAT, CDR2 FQNNGV. This CDR3 is built from 11 residues. Trimming left V 5 bases short and J 10 bases short, with 11 bases between.

This chain uses TRBV7-2 with TRBJ2-7; TRBD2 matches at 14 bases. This CDR3 comprises 17 residues. J lost 6 bases, V lost 3 bases, and 10 bases had no gene match. Germline-derived CDR1 and CDR2 are SGHTA and FQGNSA. CDR3 in amino acids: CASSFMTSGGAGREQYF. Written as DNA, the CDR3 is TGTGCCAGCAGCTTCATGACTAGCGGGGGGGCTGGGCGCGAGCAGTACTTC.

The rearrangement links TRBV5-1 to TRBJ1-4; maybe TRBD1 (5 bases). CDR3 size: 14 residues. Germline V gene data show CDR1 as SGHRS and CDR2 as YFSETQ. V dropped 5 bases and J dropped 5 bases, with 13 bases sitting between them. CDR3 in amino acids: CASRREAGNEKLFF. DNA of the CDR3: TGCGCCAGCAGGAGGGAGGCAGGGAATGAAAAACTGTTTTTT.

As to this clone: One end of the junction varies from germline; a read error may be responsible. V gene TRBV30 combines with J gene TRBJ2-7; a possible D gene is TRBD1 (6 bases). The CDR3 runs to 14 residues. Germline V gene lookup returns CDR1 GTSNPN and CDR2 SVGIG (reference sequence). CDR3 in amino acids: CAWRTADSKLRGGF. The CDR3 DNA is TGTGCCTGGAGGACCGCGGACTCTAAACTAAGAGGGGGCTTC. Drawing the rest from reference TRBV30 and TRBJ2-7, the complete variable domain is SQTIHQWPATLVQPVGSPLSLECTVEGTSNPNLYWYRQAAGRGLQLLFYSVGIGQISSEVPQNLSASRPQDRQFILSSKKLLLSDSGFYLCAWRTADSKLRGGFGPGTRLTVT.

V is TRBV9 and J is TRBJ2-5; D unresolved. V was shortened by 0 bases and J by 1 base, with 7 bases between the two germline ends. Germline CDR1 SGDLS, CDR2 YYNGEE. The CDR3 has 14 residues. The CDR3 spells CASSVDPVQETQYF. In DNA, the CDR3 is TGTGCCAGCAGCGTAGATCCAGTCCAAGAGACCCAGTACTTC.

This clone was recorded only once. This chain uses TRBV6-1 with TRBJ1-1; D is unclear. V lost 3 bases and J 4 bases, leaving 12 bases between the germline ends. In germline, CDR1 is MNHNS, CDR2 SASEGT. CDR3 size: 14 residues. CDR3 DNA: TGTGCCAGCAGTGATGTAGGGAGAGGCACTGAAGCTTTCTTT. Protein sequence: CASSDVGRGTEAFF.

The chain recombines TRBV5-1 with TRBJ1-1, with 10 bases fitting TRBD1. The CDR3 consists of 14 residues. The J segment lost 4 bases and the V segment lost 2 bases, leaving 2 bases of the junction unmatched. Germline V CDR1 and CDR2: SGHRS, YFSETQ. The CDR3 is CASSFGDRGTEAFF. DNA for the CDR3: TGCGCCAGCAGCTTCGGGGACAGGGGCACTGAAGCTTTCTTT.

This chain links TRBV11-2 with TRBJ1-1; tentatively, D is TRBD1 (6 bases). Germline CDR1 SGHAT, CDR2 FQNNGV. Trimming removed 6 bases at V and 5 bases at J, with 16 bases between. There are 14 residues in the CDR3. The CDR3 loop reads CASSPWGRGTEAFF. DNA for the CDR3: TGTGCCAGCAGTCCCTGGGGGAGGGGGACTGAAGCTTTCTTT.

Only one count was recorded for this clone. The gene calls are TRBV6-4 and TRBJ2-5; 8 bases match TRBD1. The CDR3 sequence is 15 residues long. Losses at the gene ends were 5 bases for V and 5 bases for J; bases not matched to a gene: 10. Germline CDR1 and CDR2: MRHNA and SNTAGT. This CDR3 reads CASSHDRGGMETQYF. As DNA, the CDR3 is TGTGCCAGCAGTCACGACAGGGGTGGGATGGAGACCCAGTACTTC.

This chain links TRBV27 with TRBJ2-3, with 8 bases that match TRBD2. V was pared by 5 bases and J by 3 bases, with 16 bases of the junction left unmatched. This CDR3 comprises 18 residues. CDR1 MNHEY and CDR2 SMNVEV come from the germline V gene (reference sequence). CDR3 sequence reads: CASSLYIPGLGVTDTQYF. Here the CDR3 DNA reads TGTGCCAGCAGTCTATATATACCGGGACTAGGAGTAACAGATACGCAGTATTTT.

This chain's CDR3 is CASSFTTGGGTEAFF. CDR3 coding DNA: TGTGCCAGCAGTTTTACGACAGGGGGCGGGACTGAAGCTTTCTTT. The genes are TRBV6-5 and TRBJ1-1, with TRBD1 matching over 10 bases. V was clipped by 4 bases and J by 5 bases; unmatched bases: 7. CDR3 size: 15 residues. Germline lookup yields CDR1 MNHEY and CDR2 SVGAGI.

CDR3 nucleotide sequence: TGTGCCACCGAGGGGGGGCGAAGCACAGATACGCAGTATTTT. This codes for CATEGGRSTDTQYF. The chain combines TRBV10-3 with TRBJ2-3; D perhaps matches TRBD2 (7 bases). The CDR3 is made up of 14 amino acids. The germline V and J ends were trimmed by 10 bases and 0 bases, with 14 bases remaining between them. Germline V CDR1 and CDR2: ENHRY, SYGVKD.